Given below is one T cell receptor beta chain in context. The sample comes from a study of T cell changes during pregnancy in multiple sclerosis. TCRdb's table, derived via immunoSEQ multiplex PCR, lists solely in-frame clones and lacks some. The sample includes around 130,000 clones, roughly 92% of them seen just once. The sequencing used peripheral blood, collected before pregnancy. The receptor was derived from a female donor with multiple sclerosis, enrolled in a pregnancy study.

DNA of the CDR3: TGTGCCAGCAGCTGGGGGGACAGGGGGGCACCCCTCCACTTT. It translates to CASSWGDRGAPLHF. The chain is built from TRBV11-2 and TRBJ1-6; TRBD1 aligns across 11 bases. The CDR3 runs 14 residues. Germline V lookup: CDR1 SGHAT, CDR2 FQNNGV. Unmatched junction bases numbered 4, after V lost 4 bases and J lost 11 bases.